This entry concerns a single T cell receptor beta chain. Antigen: not known. Both 60 Vbeta primers and 13 Jbeta primers went into the PCR. Measured with immunoSEQ multiplex PCR; TCRdb has only the in-frame clones, and not every one. The sample yields roughly 250,000 clones, approximately 84% seen once. The V gene's germline CDR1 is KGHSH and CDR2 LQKENI. The CDR3 has 13 amino acids. V lost 0 bases and J lost 6, with 6 bases in between. This specimen belongs to a study of cytomegalovirus exposure and HLA in healthy donors. Whole-study results and caveats: Listed as cytomegalovirus-associated were 150 to 200 TCR beta chains.

The source is a woman in her forties in good health and CMV-seropositive. Source material: PBMCs. The chain employs TRBV18 and TRBJ2-1; D gene uncertain. CDR3 in amino acids: CASSPPASNEQFF. The DNA of the CDR3 is TGTGCCAGCTCACCACCAGCTAGCAATGAGCAGTTCTTC.